This passage covers 17 T cell receptor beta chains from one sample sequenced in a study of quantifying T cell responses using KT2 cells. Looking at the study overall: TCR alpha and beta constant-region primers primed reverse transcription of RNA.

A single-stranded UMI oligo with SP2 sequence was ligated to cDNA 3' ends. First-round PCR used about 4 cycles and beta primers RC1.1 and RC1.2 covering TRBC1 and TRBC2. TCRdb fed the UMI-ligation and nested PCR reads into MiXCR, producing one record per CDR3 protein. The sample carries tens of thousands of distinct CDR3 sequences, about 12% recorded once. The specimen was PBMCs spiked with cells of the T cell clone KT2. These receptor sequences come from a human donor.

This clonotype was detected a few times. This chain joins TRBV14 and TRBJ2-2; no firm D call. The V gene lost 0 bases and the J gene lost 3 bases, with 11 bases spanning the gap. This CDR3 is 16 amino acids long. Germline V gene sequence: CDR1 SGHDN, CDR2 FVKESK. CDR3 DNA: TGTGCCAGCAGCCAAGAGGAGACGATGTACACCGGGGAGCTGTTTTTT. This encodes CASSQEETMYTGELFF.

In its sample, this clonotype was seen a few times. The chain couples TRBV7-6 to TRBJ2-3; D ambiguous. The CDR3 consists of 14 residues. Germline V CDR1 and CDR2: SGHVS, FNYEAQ. V was clipped by 1 base and J by 3 bases, with 8 bases between them. CDR3 protein: CASSLGTGTDTQYF. As DNA, the CDR3 is TGTGCCAGCAGCTTAGGGACGGGTACAGATACGCAGTATTTT.

The V gene is TRBV24-1, the J gene TRBJ2-3, with 9 positions matching TRBD2. The CDR3 extends over 15 amino acids. The V gene end was trimmed by 4 bases and the J gene end by 3 bases; junction bases not matched to a gene: 4. In germline, CDR1 is KGHDR, CDR2 SFDVKD. This CDR3 is CATSEAAGGTDTQYF. CDR3 nucleotide sequence: TGTGCCACCAGTGAAGCCGCGGGAGGGACAGATACGCAGTATTTT.

This clonotype showed up just a few times. The rearrangement uses TRBV7-9 and TRBJ2-5, with TRBD1 matching over 8 bases. The CDR3 is 14 amino acids. V lost 5 bases and J lost 4; bases outside the gene matches: 6. Germline CDR1 is SEHNR and CDR2 is FQNEAQ (reference sequence). CDR3 bases: TGTGCCAGCAGCCCAGACAGGGGTGGAGAGACCCAGTACTTC. It specifies CASSPDRGGETQYF.

The chain uses TRBV10-1 and TRBJ2-3; a weak D match, TRBD1 (6 bases). V was trimmed by 6 bases and J by 4 bases, leaving 20 bases between them. Germline assignment: CDR1 WNHNN and CDR2 SYGVQD (reference sequence). This CDR3 has 16 residues. CDR3 sequence reads: CASSYIQGKGPDTQYF. In DNA form, the CDR3 reads TGCGCCAGCAGCTACATACAGGGAAAAGGACCAGATACGCAGTATTTT.

There are many counts of this clonotype. The chain is built from TRBV28 and TRBJ2-1; perhaps TRBD1 as D (5 bases). CDR3 size: 11 residues. From germline, CDR1 is MDHEN and CDR2 SYDVKM. Trimming removed 2 bases from V and 16 bases from J, with 12 bases in between. This chain's CDR3 is CASSLGLRGFF. The CDR3 DNA follows: TGTGCCAGCAGTTTAGGTCTTAGGGGTTTCTTC.

This clonotype was detected ten times or more. The chain links TRBV9 to TRBJ2-1; 13 bases match TRBD2. Unmatched junction bases numbered 10, after V lost 4 bases and J lost 0 bases. This CDR3 has 19 amino acids. Germline CDR1 SGDLS, CDR2 YYNGEE. The CDR3 reads CASSTPGLAGLSSYNEQFF. CDR3 nucleotide sequence: TGTGCCAGCAGCACCCCGGGACTAGCGGGACTAAGCTCCTACAATGAGCAGTTCTTC.

The V call is TRBV6-1, the J call TRBJ2-7; the D is unclear. The CDR3 consists of 13 residues. Trimming removed 7 bases from V and 6 bases from J, with 16 bases in between. CDR1 and CDR2 (germline): MNHNS, SASEGT. CDR3 in DNA: TGTGCCAGCATACGAGCGCCGGAGAGCGAGCAGTACTTC. This gives the protein CASIRAPESEQYF.

This clonotype was found a few times. The rearrangement links TRBV21-1 to TRBJ2-2. TRBV21-1 is listed as a pseudogene. This CDR3 has 10 amino acids. The CDR3 DNA sequence: TGTGCCAGGTTGACCGGGGAGCTGTTTTTT. Encoded protein: CARLTGELFF.

This chain uses TRBV21-1 with TRBJ2-4; the table gives TRBD2 as D, unverified against the DNA. TRBV21-1 is a pseudogene. There are 20 residues in the CDR3. The CDR3 loop reads CASSPLDGPPRDLEGRIQYF. In nucleotides, the CDR3 is TGTGCCAGCAGCCCACTAGACGGGCCTCCCCGGGACTTAGAGGGTCGCATTCAGTACTTC.

This CDR3 is CASRSLWGTQETQYF. CDR3 nucleotide sequence: TGTGCCAGCAGGTCTCTTTGGGGGACTCAAGAGACCCAGTACTTC. V is TRBV7-8 and J is TRBJ2-5; weak D call: TRBD2 (6 bases). The CDR3 totals 15 residues. CDR1 and CDR2 from the germline V gene are SGHVS and FQNEAQ. V lost 6 bases, J lost 2 bases, and 16 bases lay in between.

This clonotype was observed a handful of times. Germline and junction disagree at one end, which may indicate a read error. The rearrangement uses TRBV4-1 and TRBJ2-1; TRBD2 matches at 11 bases. Per germline, CDR1 MGHRA and CDR2 YSYEKL. The CDR3 is 15 residues long. CDR3: CASSQWPLPIAGGAF. The CDR3 bases are TGCGCCAGCAGCCAATGGCCCTTACCTATAGCGGGGGGGGCCTTC.

V and J are TRBV5-1 and TRBJ2-3; 12 bases match TRBD2. The CDR3 has 17 residues. CDR1 is SGHRS and CDR2 is YFSETQ in the germline V gene. V lost 0 bases to trimming and J lost 0 bases; unmatched junction nucleotides: 2. The CDR3 region has the DNA TGCGCCAGCAGCTTGGCAGGGACTAGCGGGAGCACAGATACGCAGTATTTT. It specifies CASSLAGTSGSTDTQYF.

This clonotype showed up many times. Here the CDR3 reads CASSWRGDGVNQPQHF. As DNA, the CDR3 is TGTGCCAGCAGTTGGAGGGGTGATGGGGTCAATCAGCCCCAGCATTTT. The gene calls are TRBV12-3 or TRBV12-4 and TRBJ1-5, with D perhaps matching TRBD1 (5 bases). The CDR3 consists of 16 residues. Trimming removed 4 bases at V and 3 bases at J, with 16 bases between.

The chain uses TRBV20-1 and TRBJ2-7, with TRBD2 matching 14 bases. V lost 6 bases to trimming and J lost 2 bases; unmatched junction nucleotides: 6. From germline, CDR1 is DFQATT and CDR2 SNEGSKA (reference sequence). The CDR3 contains 15 residues. The CDR3 reads CSAVPGLAGAYEQYF. CDR3 nucleotides: TGCAGTGCGGTACCGGGACTAGCGGGAGCCTACGAGCAGTACTTC.

The J gene is TRBJ2-4, the V gene TRBV24-1; D gene uncertain. CDR1 and CDR2 (germline): KGHDR, SFDVKD. The V end lost 2 bases, the J end lost 3 bases, and 13 bases lay between the germline ends. This CDR3 is built from 16 residues. The CDR3 region is CATSDSDGTGKNIQYF. In DNA form, the CDR3 reads TGTGCCACCAGTGATTCGGACGGTACCGGCAAAAACATTCAGTACTTC.

This rearrangement joins TRBV7-2 to TRBJ2-6, with D hard to call. CDR1 is SGHTA and CDR2 is FQGNSA in the germline V gene. The CDR3 contains 16 residues. With 1 base removed from V and 0 bases from J, the gap between germline ends came to 7 bases. CDR3 DNA: TGTGCCAGCAGCTTAGGGACGGCCTCTGGGGCCAACGTCCTGACTTTC. Its protein product is CASSLGTASGANVLTF.